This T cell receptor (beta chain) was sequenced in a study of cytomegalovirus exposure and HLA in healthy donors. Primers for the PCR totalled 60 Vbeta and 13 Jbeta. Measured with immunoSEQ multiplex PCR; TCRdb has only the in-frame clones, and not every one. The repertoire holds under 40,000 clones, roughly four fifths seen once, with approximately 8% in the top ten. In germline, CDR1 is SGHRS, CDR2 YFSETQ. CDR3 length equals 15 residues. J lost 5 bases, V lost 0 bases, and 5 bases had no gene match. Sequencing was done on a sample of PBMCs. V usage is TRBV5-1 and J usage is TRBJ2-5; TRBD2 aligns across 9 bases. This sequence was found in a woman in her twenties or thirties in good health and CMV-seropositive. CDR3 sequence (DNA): TGCGCCAGCAGCTTGGGTCTAGCGGGATTCGAGACCCAGTACTTC. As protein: CASSLGLAGFETQYF.